This is a list of T cell receptor beta chains from one sample in a study of long-term antiretroviral therapy in people with HIV. The protocol was immunoSEQ multiplex PCR, while the TCRdb copy is restricted to in-frame clones and leaves out a portion. The data contain tens of thousands of clones, approximately 89% of them seen just once; the ten biggest clones take up roughly 3.1%. Source: unsorted PBMCs, taken just under 2.7 years after starting antiretroviral therapy. These TCRs come from a woman aged 45-65 years with HIV. Both conserved end residues are part of each CDR3. D genes are given only for firm matches. Rows give clone size only sometimes, using once, few, many, or a class for an expanded clone.

CASSTQGADGYTF | TGTGCCAGCAGTACGCAGGGGGCGGATGGCTACACCTTC | TRBD1 | TRBJ1-2 | . | TRBV6-5
CASSVVTEAFF | TGTGCCAGCAGTGTAGTCACTGAAGCTTTCTTT | . | TRBJ1-1 | . | TRBV6-1
CASSLAATGTNNGELFF | TGTGCCAGCAGTTTAGCGGCCACCGGGACTAATAACGGGGAGCTGTTTTTT | TRBD2 | TRBJ2-2 | . | TRBV28
CASSFRNSKNKNIQYF | TGTGCCAGCAGCTTTAGAAACAGCAAAAACAAAAACATTCAGTACTTC | . | TRBJ2-4 | . | TRBV7-9
CASSPRIMAGEDTQYF | TGTGCCAGCTCACCAAGGATCATGGCAGGGGAAGATACGCAGTATTTT | . | TRBJ2-3 | . | TRBV18
CASSTWAGYLSYNEQFF | TGTGCCAGCAGCACATGGGCCGGCTACCTCTCCTACAATGAGCAGTTCTTC | . | TRBJ2-1 | . | TRBV7-9
CASSQDTGNSNQPQHF | TGTGCCAGCAGCCAAGATACAGGAAATAGCAATCAGCCCCAGCATTTT | . | TRBJ1-5 | . | TRBV14
CASSYGTSGSQQYF | TGTGCCAGCAGTTACGGGACTAGCGGGAGTCAGCAGTACTTC | TRBD2 | TRBJ2-7 | . | TRBV6-5
CASSRTGVADTQYF | TGCGCCAGCAGCCGGACAGGGGTCGCAGATACGCAGTATTTT | TRBD1 | TRBJ2-3 | . | TRBV4-3
CASTHVSGYEQYF | TGTGCCAGCACCCATGTGTCGGGGTACGAGCAGTACTTC | . | TRBJ2-7 | . | TRBV7-9
CASRTGATNEQFF | TGTGCCAGCAGAACAGGGGCCACCAATGAGCAGTTCTTC | TRBD1 | TRBJ2-1 | few | TRBV27
CASSVELAGSQDTQYF | TGTGCCAGCAGCGTCGAACTAGCGGGTTCACAAGATACGCAGTATTTT | TRBD2 | TRBJ2-3 | . | TRBV9
CAIRDTYGYTF | TGTGCCATACGGGACACCTATGGCTACACCTTC | . | TRBJ1-2 | . | TRBV10-3
CASSYGRGGNEQFF | TGTGCCAGCAGTTACGGTCGCGGGGGCAATGAGCAGTTCTTC | TRBD2 | TRBJ2-1 | . | TRBV6-6
CASSPAFGTGLNEQYF | TGTGCCAGCAGTCCAGCCTTCGGGACAGGTCTCAACGAGCAGTACTTC | TRBD1 | TRBJ2-7 | . | TRBV27
CASSRDRYRFTSVTENGYTF | TGTGCCAGCAGTCGGGACCGATACAGGTTTACCTCGGTTACGGAGAATGGCTACACCTTC | . | TRBJ1-2 | . | TRBV27
CAIKGGSLDTEAFF | TGTGCCATCAAGGGGGGTTCGTTGGACACTGAAGCTTTCTTT | . | TRBJ1-1 | . | TRBV10-3
CASSLKAPDTQYF | TGTGCCAGCAGTTTAAAGGCCCCGGATACGCAGTATTTT | . | TRBJ2-3 | . | TRBV28
CASSVGDRVGGGELFF | TGTGCCAGCAGCGTAGGGGACAGGGTCGGTGGCGGGGAGCTGTTTTTT | TRBD1 | TRBJ2-2 | . | TRBV9
CASSSLQGRGYTF | TGTGCCAGCAGCTCCTTACAGGGAAGGGGCTACACCTTC | . | TRBJ1-2 | . | TRBV13
CASSQGIGRYEQYF | TGTGCCAGCAGCCAAGGGATAGGGAGGTACGAGCAGTACTTC | . | TRBJ2-7 | . | TRBV4-2
CASSHNNSPLHF | TGTGCCAGCAGCCACAACAATTCACCCCTCCACTTT | . | TRBJ1-6 | . | TRBV14
CASSLANTGELFF | TGTGCCAGCAGTTTAGCGAACACCGGGGAGCTGTTTTTT | . | TRBJ2-2 | . | TRBV27
CASSTPPGTLLKRETQYF | TGTGCCAGCAGCACGCCCCCTGGAACCCTTTTAAAGAGAGAGACCCAGTACTTC | . | TRBJ2-5 | . | TRBV7-8
CASSLKGGEPGYNEQFF | TGTGCCAGCAGCTTAAAGGGAGGGGAGCCCGGCTACAATGAGCAGTTCTTC | TRBD2 | TRBJ2-1 | . | TRBV7-3
CARRQLGRGLGYGYTF | TGTGCCAGAAGACAACTAGGCAGGGGGCTGGGGTATGGCTACACCTTC | TRBD1 | TRBJ1-2 | few | TRBV5-3
CASSRSGGEQFF | TGCGCCAGCAGCCGATCAGGGGGTGAGCAGTTCTTC | TRBD1 | TRBJ2-1 | . | TRBV4-1
CASTLSTGPSFTGELFF | TGTGCCAGCACCCTGTCCACCGGGCCTTCCTTCACCGGGGAGCTGTTTTTT | . | TRBJ2-2 | . | TRBV25-1
CASREAGTVRNEQFF | TGCGCCAGCAGAGAAGCCGGGACAGTCCGCAATGAGCAGTTCTTC | TRBD1 | TRBJ2-1 | . | TRBV5-1
CASSLGGSAGDEQYF | TGTGCCAGCAGCTTAGGTGGGTCTGCGGGCGACGAGCAGTACTTC | . | TRBJ2-7 | . | TRBV7-8
CASSPFVGRLAGSTDTQYF | TGTGCCAGCAGCCCTTTCGTGGGGCGACTAGCAGGTAGCACAGATACGCAGTATTTT | TRBD2 | TRBJ2-3 | . | TRBV7-9
CASSLSANTGELFF | TGTGCCAGCAGCTTGAGTGCCAACACCGGGGAGCTGTTTTTT | . | TRBJ2-2 | . | TRBV5-5
CASSLGQGARGYTF | TGTGCCAGCAGCTTGGGACAGGGGGCCCGTGGCTACACCTTC | TRBD1 | TRBJ1-2 | . | TRBV13
CASSLASGRVLTDTQYF | TGTGCCAGCAGCTTAGCTAGCGGGAGGGTCCTAACAGATACGCAGTATTTT | TRBD2 | TRBJ2-3 | . | TRBV13
CASSLLVNDEQYF | TGCGCCAGCAGCTTATTGGTGAACGACGAGCAGTACTTC | . | TRBJ2-7 | . | TRBV5-1
CASSYSGDNEQFF | TGTGCCAGCAGTTACTCCGGGGACAATGAGCAGTTCTTC | . | TRBJ2-1 | . | TRBV6-5
CSVEGDRGTEAFF | TGCAGCGTTGAAGGAGACAGGGGAACTGAAGCTTTCTTT | TRBD1 | TRBJ1-1 | . | TRBV29-1
CASSLEYIASGELFF | TGCGCCAGCAGTCTGGAGTACATCGCTTCCGGGGAGCTGTTTTTT | . | TRBJ2-2 | . | TRBV10-2
CASSLSGTSRATDTQYF | TGCGCCAGCAGCCTGTCTGGGACTAGCCGAGCCACAGATACGCAGTATTTT | TRBD2 | TRBJ2-3 | . | TRBV5-1
CASSSLLGASNQPQHF | TGTGCCAGCAGTTCCTTGCTAGGGGCGAGCAATCAGCCCCAGCATTTT | . | TRBJ1-5 | . | TRBV28
CASSLAHRTGGHEQYF | TGTGCCAGCAGCTTAGCGCATCGGACGGGAGGTCACGAGCAGTACTTC | TRBD2 | TRBJ2-7 | . | TRBV7-9